Listed below are T cell receptor beta chains from one sample, sequenced in a study of shared clonotypes between healthy human individuals. Some clones are missing from TCRdb's copy, which holds only in-frame ones; the method was immunoSEQ multiplex PCR. The sample gives around 1 million clones, about three quarters of which show up once; about 1.5% is in the top ten. Sequencing was done on a sample of memory CD4+ T cells sorted from blood. These TCRs come from a young man in good health. The CDR3 runs from the conserved cysteine through the conserved F or W. The order of the fields is V gene, CDR3 length, J gene, D gene, clone size, CDR3 protein, CDR3 DNA. D genes are given only for firm matches. Size is omitted from some rows. Given values are once, few, many or a class for expanded clones.

TRBV18	14	TRBJ2-5	.	few	CASSGGLAEETQYF	TGTGCCAGCTCTGGGGGGCTGGCCGAGGAGACCCAGTACTTC
TRBV12-5	17	TRBJ2-3	.	.	CASGLADTGSRTDTQYF	TGTGCTAGTGGTTTGGCTGACACAGGATCCCGCACAGATACGCAGTATTTT
TRBV7-7	14	TRBJ1-3	.	.	CASSFELSGNTIYF	TGTGCTAGCAGCTTTGAGTTGTCTGGAAACACCATATATTTT
TRBV5-6	16	TRBJ2-5	TRBD2	few	CASSPPWGGSQETQYF	TGTGCCAGCAGCCCCCCATGGGGGGGGTCCCAAGAGACCCAGTACTTC
TRBV7-9	15	TRBJ2-3	TRBD1	.	CASSSRDRAADTQYF	TGTGCCAGCAGCTCACGGGACAGGGCAGCCGATACGCAGTATTTT
TRBV6-5	14	TRBJ1-1	.	few	CASSPGTHNTEAFF	TGTGCCAGCAGTCCCGGGACACACAACACTGAAGCTTTCTTT
TRBV14	10	TRBJ1-2	.	.	CASSQDGYTF	TGTGCCAGCAGCCAAGATGGCTACACCTTC
TRBV18	13	TRBJ1-5	.	.	CASSLSEEQPQHF	TGTGCCAGCTCACTCTCGGAAGAACAGCCCCAGCATTTT
TRBV2	14	TRBJ1-4	TRBD1	.	CASRGQGRYEKLFF	TGTGCCAGCAGGGGACAGGGGCGGTATGAAAAACTGTTTTTT
TRBV10-3	15	TRBJ1-2	TRBD1	.	CAISDRGQGAGGYTF	TGTGCCATCAGTGACCGGGGACAGGGGGCAGGCGGCTACACCTTC
TRBV7-6	16	TRBJ1-2	TRBD1	.	CASSLWGQGTIYGYTF	TGTGCCAGCAGCTTATGGGGACAGGGAACGATCTATGGCTACACCTTC
TRBV28	17	TRBJ1-4	.	.	CASRLGLGARRNEKLFF	TGTGCCAGCAGGTTGGGTCTGGGGGCGAGAAGGAATGAAAAACTGTTTTTT
TRBV11-2	15	TRBJ1-5	.	.	CASSLQAGVNQPQHF	TGTGCCAGCAGCTTACAGGCAGGGGTCAATCAGCCCCAGCATTTT
TRBV6-1	15	TRBJ1-5	.	.	CASSVNGRSNQPQHF	TGTGCCAGCAGTGTTAACGGGAGGAGCAATCAGCCCCAGCATTTT
TRBV9	14	TRBJ2-3	TRBD2	.	CASSTSGRTDTQYF	TGTGCCAGCAGCACTAGCGGGAGGACAGATACGCAGTATTTT
TRBV7-3	15	TRBJ2-3	TRBD2	few	CASSPVAGGTDTQYF	TGTGCCAGCAGCCCGGTGGCGGGGGGCACAGATACGCAGTATTTT
TRBV5-1	15	TRBJ2-3	.	.	CASSLETSFTDTQYF	TGCGCCAGCAGCTTGGAAACTAGCTTCACAGATACGCAGTATTTT
TRBV27	14	TRBJ2-7	.	.	CASSLFEVGSSQYF	TGTGCCAGCAGTTTATTCGAAGTCGGGAGCTCCCAGTACTTC
TRBV28	14	TRBJ1-5	.	few	CASSFQRGNQPQHF	TGTGCCAGCAGTTTTCAGAGGGGCAATCAGCCCCAGCATTTT
TRBV29-1	12	TRBJ2-5	.	.	CSVLLPQETQYF	TGCAGCGTCCTCCTTCCACAAGAGACCCAGTACTTC
TRBV7-7	19	TRBJ1-3	.	.	CASSSIGPQRPRTGNTIYF	TGTGCTAGCAGCTCTATTGGTCCCCAAAGGCCCCGTACTGGAAACACCATATATTTT
TRBV18	16	TRBJ2-7	TRBD2	.	CASSPLSGRISYEQYF	TGTGCCAGCTCACCCCTTAGCGGGAGGATCTCCTACGAGCAGTACTTC
TRBV28	15	TRBJ2-7	.	.	CASTGRSLSSYEQYF	TGTGCCAGCACAGGACGGAGTCTAAGCTCCTACGAGCAGTACTTC
TRBV28	16	TRBJ2-4	.	.	CASTQGDLLAKNIQYF	TGTGCCAGCACCCAAGGGGACCTACTAGCCAAAAACATTCAGTACTTC
TRBV10-1	12	TRBJ2-2	.	.	CASGFLAGELFF	TGCGCCAGCGGGTTTCTCGCCGGGGAGCTGTTTTTT
TRBV7-8	11	TRBJ2-7	.	.	CASSQEYEQYF	TGTGCCAGCAGCCAAGAGTACGAGCAGTACTTC
TRBV10-3	12	TRBJ2-2	.	few	CAIEGRPGELFF	TGTGCCATCGAGGGGAGGCCCGGGGAGCTGTTTTTT
TRBV7-5	17	TRBJ2-1	.	.	CARPYRGRSLGHNEQFF	TGTGCCAGACCATACAGGGGGAGGAGTTTGGGTCACAATGAGCAGTTCTTC
TRBV6-5	15	TRBJ2-3	TRBD2	.	CASTSSGGYTDTQYF	TGTGCCAGCACCTCTAGCGGGGGATACACAGATACGCAGTATTTT
TRBV5-6	18	TRBJ2-4	TRBD1	.	CASSSPGQGAVAKNIQYF	TGTGCCAGCAGCTCGCCGGGACAGGGGGCCGTAGCCAAAAACATTCAGTACTTC
TRBV5-1	15	TRBJ2-7	TRBD2	many	CASSPLTSGGGEQYF	TGCGCCAGCAGCCCTCTGACTAGCGGGGGCGGCGAGCAGTACTTC
TRBV7-6	15	TRBJ2-2	TRBD2	.	CASRLAGGNTGELFF	TGTGCCAGCAGACTAGCGGGGGGAAACACCGGGGAGCTGTTTTTT
TRBV5-3	15	TRBJ2-1	TRBD2	.	CARSLDSGGYNEQFF	TGTGCCAGAAGCTTGGATAGCGGGGGCTACAATGAGCAGTTCTTC
TRBV7-8	14	TRBJ2-2	.	.	CASSFAGNTGELFF	TGTGCCAGCAGCTTTGCAGGCAACACCGGGGAGCTGTTTTTT
TRBV19	14	TRBJ1-5	.	few	CASSAPGAVGPQHF	TGTGCCAGTAGTGCCCCCGGGGCCGTTGGGCCCCAGCATTTT
TRBV19	14	TRBJ1-6	.	.	CASSSLQWDSPLHF	TGTGCCAGTAGTAGTCTGCAGTGGGATTCACCCCTCCACTTT
TRBV30	16	TRBJ2-7	TRBD2	.	CAWSAPNGGAKYEQYF	TGTGCCTGGAGTGCACCCAACGGGGGGGCCAAGTACGAGCAGTACTTC
TRBV6-6	15	TRBJ1-1	TRBD1	.	CASRRQGASNTEAFF	TGTGCCAGCAGAAGACAGGGAGCGTCGAACACTGAAGCTTTCTTT
TRBV14	13	TRBJ2-7	TRBD2	.	CASSLAGGYEQYF	TGTGCCAGCAGCCTGGCGGGGGGCTACGAGCAGTACTTC
TRBV7-6	17	TRBJ1-3	TRBD1	.	CASSLQAPGGSGNTIYF	TGTGCCAGCAGCCTCCAGGCCCCAGGGGGCTCTGGAAACACCATATATTTT
TRBV2	15	TRBJ1-2	.	.	CASSREGTANYGYTF	TGTGCCAGCAGTAGAGAGGGTACAGCTAACTATGGCTACACCTTC
TRBV5-1	15	TRBJ2-3	.	.	CASSLGGTGSDTQYF	TGCGCCAGCAGCTTGGGCGGAACTGGGTCAGATACGCAGTATTTT
TRBV6-5	15	TRBJ1-3	.	.	CASSYGGTTGNTIYF	TGTGCCAGCAGTTACGGCGGGACAACAGGAAACACCATATATTTT
TRBV5-1	14	TRBJ2-3	.	.	CASSRLASTDTQYF	TGCGCCAGCAGCCGGCTAGCTAGCACAGATACGCAGTATTTT
TRBV27	13	TRBJ2-2	.	.	CASSWINTGELFF	TGTGCCAGCAGTTGGATTAACACCGGGGAGCTGTTTTTT
TRBV5-5	15	TRBJ2-2	TRBD1	.	CASSSGTGFVGELFF	TGTGCCAGCAGCTCGGGGACAGGGTTTGTCGGGGAGCTGTTTTTT
TRBV6-1	11	TRBJ2-1	.	.	CASSETAEQFF	TGTGCCAGCAGTGAAACGGCTGAGCAGTTCTTC
TRBV5-4	15	TRBJ1-6	.	.	CASSLGGVYNSPLHF	TGTGCCAGCAGCTTGGGGGGTGTTTATAATTCACCCCTCCACTTT
TRBV29-1	14	TRBJ1-2	.	few	CSVEFQGNNYGYTF	TGCAGCGTTGAATTTCAGGGGAACAACTATGGCTACACCTTC
TRBV12-5	13	TRBJ2-7	TRBD2	.	CASVGTSAYEQYF	TGTGCTAGTGTGGGAACTAGCGCCTACGAGCAGTACTTC